One and the same sample provided the 10 T cell receptor beta chains below, sequenced in a study of cytomegalovirus exposure and HLA in healthy donors. The PCR made use of 60 Vbeta and 13 Jbeta primers. Repertoires were generated with immunoSEQ multiplex PCR, while TCRdb's copy carries only in-frame clones and drops some. The sample includes 150,000 or so clones, 81% of them seen just once. The sequenced material came from PBMCs. These receptors were collected from a man aged 50 or older in good health and CMV-seropositive.

This sequence joins TRBV7-3 and TRBJ2-2; D is perhaps TRBD2 (6 bases). The V end lost 1 base, the J end lost 3 bases, and 18 bases lay between the germline ends. In germline, CDR1 is SGHTA, CDR2 FQGTGA. The CDR3 runs to 18 residues. The CDR3 nucleotides are TGTGCCAGCAGCTTAAAAAAGGGGACGGGACTTTACACCGGGGAGCTGTTTTTT. Its protein product is CASSLKKGTGLYTGELFF.

CDR3 sequence (DNA): TGTGCCAGCAGTGGCAGGGTCACTGAAGCTTTCTTT. Translating gives CASSGRVTEAFF. The chain recombines TRBV6-1 with TRBJ1-1; TRBD1 is a possible D gene (5 bases). The CDR3 has 12 residues. The V end was cut by 4 bases, the J end by 4 bases, with 7 bases between. CDR1 is MNHNS, CDR2 SASEGT, per germline.

The chain is built from TRBV30 and TRBJ1-1, with 7 bases fitting TRBD1. The CDR3 runs 13 residues. In germline, CDR1 is GTSNPN, CDR2 SVGIG (reference sequence). The junction had 5 bases not matched to a gene; V was cut back by 0 bases and J by 7 bases. The CDR3 DNA is TGTGCCTGGAGTGTGACAGGGAGCCGTGAAGCTTTCTTT. Its protein product is CAWSVTGSREAFF.

Only one count was recorded for this clone. The chain links TRBV18 to TRBJ1-6; TRBD1 is a possible D gene (5 bases). The germline V gene encodes CDR1 KGHSH and CDR2 LQKENI. The CDR3 has 16 amino acids. V lost 3 bases, J lost 8 bases, and 17 bases lay in between. CDR3 amino acids: CASSPNLWGADSPLHF. In DNA form, the CDR3 reads TGTGCCAGCTCACCCAATTTATGGGGCGCGGATTCACCCCTCCACTTT.

The rearrangement joins TRBV6-1 to TRBJ1-2; no clear D. This CDR3 contains 12 residues. Germline assignment: CDR1 MNHNS and CDR2 SASEGT. V lost 0 bases, J lost 8 bases, and 7 bases lay in between. CDR3: CASSEAGLGYTF. In DNA form, the CDR3 reads TGTGCCAGCAGTGAAGCCGGTTTAGGCTACACCTTC.

This chain joins TRBV7-8 and TRBJ2-3, with D maybe TRBD1 (6 bases). This CDR3 comprises 12 residues. Germline V CDR1 and CDR2: SGHVS, FQNEAQ. V shed 3 bases and J shed 6 bases, with 7 bases lying between them. CDR3 sequence (DNA): TGTGCCAGCAGCTTGGGGGCTGATACGCAGTATTTT. It yields the protein CASSLGADTQYF.

This clone was seen once. This sequence joins TRBV19 and TRBJ1-2; D gene unclear. The CDR3 totals 13 residues. Germline lookup yields CDR1 LNHDA and CDR2 SQIVND (reference sequence). V was clipped by 3 bases and J by 8 bases, with 13 bases between them. CDR3 amino acids: CASSIPGIGGYTF. The CDR3 DNA reads as TGTGCCAGTAGTATTCCCGGGATCGGCGGCTACACCTTC.

This rearrangement joins TRBV18 to TRBJ2-7; D is perhaps TRBD2 (8 bases). The V gene lost 10 bases and the J gene lost 4 bases, with 23 bases spanning the gap. CDR3 length equals 15 residues. CDR1 is KGHSH, CDR2 LQKENI, per germline. In DNA form, the CDR3 reads TGTGCCACCGGAAGGGGGCGGGGGGTCCAATACGAGCAGTACTTC. Its translation is CATGRGRGVQYEQYF.

The chain employs TRBV9 and TRBJ2-7, with a weak D call TRBD1 (6 bases). The germline V gene encodes CDR1 SGDLS and CDR2 YYNGEE. CDR3 length equals 12 residues. V was trimmed by 3 bases and J by 6 bases, leaving 10 bases between them. The CDR3 region has the DNA TGTGCCAGCAGCGGATCAGGGGCCGAGCAGTACTTC. Protein: CASSGSGAEQYF.

This chain joins TRBV5-1 and TRBJ2-7; D not certain. Trimming left V 3 bases short and J 0 bases short, with 10 bases between. This CDR3 comprises 14 residues. Per germline, CDR1 SGHRS and CDR2 YFSETQ. The CDR3 is CASSSAVSSYEQYF. Here the CDR3 DNA reads TGCGCCAGCAGCTCGGCGGTGAGCTCCTACGAGCAGTACTTC.